This T cell receptor beta chain was recovered during a study of T cell responses to AZD1222 COVID-19 vaccine. For the study at large: Samples with a second dose at about 4 or about 12 weeks were pooled together. Whole-study findings and limits: Most donors were white British and more were female, and clonal diversity was possibly underestimated. Vaccine-associated CD4 TCRs ranged over spike, dominating at 160-218 and 743-854. The reported proportion of spike-specific TCRs targeting unmutated variant regions was nearly half.

Comments on this clone: What it recognizes is unknown.

Assay used: immunoSEQ multiplex PCR; TCRdb lists only in-frame clones, some missing. The sample shows 80,000 or so clones, 90% to 95% of them seen only once. The V and J ends lost 0 bases and 1 base, in that order; junction bases with no gene match: 4. Germline CDR1 is ENHRY and CDR2 is SYGVKD. This CDR3 spans 16 amino acids. This specimen consisted of peripheral blood, obtained on day 0 of AZD1222 vaccination. The chain combines TRBV10-3 with TRBJ1-1, with 8 bases matching TRBD1. This receptor was taken from an adult in good health. For the CDR3, the DNA is TGTGCCATCAGTGAGTCTTTAGGGACAGGGAACACTGAAGCTTTCTTT. Its protein product is CAISESLGTGNTEAFF.